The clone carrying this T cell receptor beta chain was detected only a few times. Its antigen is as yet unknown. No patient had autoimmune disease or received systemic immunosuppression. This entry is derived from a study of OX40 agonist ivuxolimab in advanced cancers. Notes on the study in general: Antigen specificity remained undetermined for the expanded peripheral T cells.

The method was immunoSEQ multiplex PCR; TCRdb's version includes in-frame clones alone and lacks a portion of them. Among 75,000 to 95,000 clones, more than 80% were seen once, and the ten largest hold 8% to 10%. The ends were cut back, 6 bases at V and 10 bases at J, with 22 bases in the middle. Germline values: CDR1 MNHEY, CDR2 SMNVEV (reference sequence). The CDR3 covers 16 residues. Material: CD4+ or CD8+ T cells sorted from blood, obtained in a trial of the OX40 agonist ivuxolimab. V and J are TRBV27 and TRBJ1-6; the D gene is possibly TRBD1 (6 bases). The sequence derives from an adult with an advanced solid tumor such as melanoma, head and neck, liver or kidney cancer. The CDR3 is CASRKPGGRVGSPLHF. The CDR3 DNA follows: TGTGCCAGCAGGAAACCGGGGGGCAGGGTAGGATCACCCCTCCACTTT.